The text below deals with one T cell receptor beta chain. This specimen belongs to a study of tumour-infiltrating T cells in Burkitt lymphoma. About the research overall: Survival, overall and progression-free, tracked with productive clonality.

Per the germline V gene, CDR1 is LGHNA and CDR2 is YNFKEQ. This CDR3 is built from 16 residues. V dropped 4 bases and J dropped 5; count of bases not matched to a gene: 11. The assay was immunoSEQ multiplex PCR, and TCRdb's table has in-frame clones only and misses some. The sample holds over a thousand clones, roughly 85% seen once. This sequence originates from a human donor with Burkitt lymphoma. The sequenced sample was tumor tissue. V gene TRBV4-2 combines with J gene TRBJ1-5, with 7 bases identical to TRBD1. The CDR3: CASSPRTGGTDQPQHF. The CDR3 nucleotides are TGTGCCAGCAGCCCCAGGACAGGCGGCACGGATCAGCCCCAGCATTTT.